The entry below gives a single TCR beta chain sequence along with its context. Categorization into cohorts depended on clinical history that participants reported. Recovered status in Cohort 3 required two negative PCRs, clearance, or symptom resolution. Profiling relied on immunoSEQ multiplex PCR, and the TCRdb table lists in-frame clones only, not all of them. Of fewer than 400,000 clones listed, about 90% are singletons. This entry is derived from a study of blood T cell repertoires in COVID-19. Turning to the study itself: The United States, Italy and Spain provided the acute and convalescent COVID-19 samples.

Per germline, CDR1 LGHNA and CDR2 YNFKEQ. This CDR3 has 15 residues. The germline V and J ends were trimmed by 0 bases and 0 bases, with 6 bases remaining between them. The J gene is TRBJ1-3, the V gene TRBV4-2; D unclear. The sequencing input was PBMCs or T cells enriched from blood (not recorded which). The clonotype was recovered from a woman in her twenties or thirties who had recovered from COVID-19. CDR3: CASSQDQISGNTIYF. The CDR3, as DNA: TGTGCCAGCAGCCAAGACCAGATCTCTGGAAACACCATATATTTT.